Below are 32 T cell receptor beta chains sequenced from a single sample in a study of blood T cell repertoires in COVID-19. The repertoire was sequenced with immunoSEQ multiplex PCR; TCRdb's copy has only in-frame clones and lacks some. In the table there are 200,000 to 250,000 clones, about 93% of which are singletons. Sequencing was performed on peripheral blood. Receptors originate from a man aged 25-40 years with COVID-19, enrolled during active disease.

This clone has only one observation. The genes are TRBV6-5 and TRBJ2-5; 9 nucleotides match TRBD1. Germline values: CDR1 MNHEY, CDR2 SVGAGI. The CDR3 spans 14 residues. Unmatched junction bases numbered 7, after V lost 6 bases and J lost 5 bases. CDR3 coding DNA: TGTGCCAGCAGGGGACAGGGTGGATTGGAGACCCAGTACTTC. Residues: CASRGQGGLETQYF.

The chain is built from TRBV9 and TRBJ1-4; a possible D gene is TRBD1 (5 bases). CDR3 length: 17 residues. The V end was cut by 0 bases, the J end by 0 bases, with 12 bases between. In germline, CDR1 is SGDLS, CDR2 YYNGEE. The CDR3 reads CASSVGRGGATNEKLFF. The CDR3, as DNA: TGTGCCAGCAGCGTAGGGCGCGGGGGTGCAACTAATGAAAAACTGTTTTTT.

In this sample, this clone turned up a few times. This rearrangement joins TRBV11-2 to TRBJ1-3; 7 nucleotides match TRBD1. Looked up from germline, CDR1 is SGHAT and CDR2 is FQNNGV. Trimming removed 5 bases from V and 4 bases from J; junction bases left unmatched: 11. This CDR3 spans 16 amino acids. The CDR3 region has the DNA TGTGCCAGCAGCCTGGCAGAACAGGGGTCCGGAAACACCATATATTTT. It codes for CASSLAEQGSGNTIYF.

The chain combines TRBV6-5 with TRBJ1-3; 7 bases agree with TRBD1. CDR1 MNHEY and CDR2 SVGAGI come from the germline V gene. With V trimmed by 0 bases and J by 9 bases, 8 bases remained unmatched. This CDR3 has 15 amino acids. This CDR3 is CASSYSRYQGGTIYF. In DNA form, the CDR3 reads TGTGCCAGCAGTTACTCACGGTACCAGGGGGGCACCATATATTTT.

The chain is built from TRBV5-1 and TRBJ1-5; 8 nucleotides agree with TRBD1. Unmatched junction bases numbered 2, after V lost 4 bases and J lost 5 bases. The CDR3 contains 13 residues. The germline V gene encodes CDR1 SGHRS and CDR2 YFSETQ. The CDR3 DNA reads TGCGCCAGCAGCCCGACAGGGGATCAGCCCCAGCATTTT. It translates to CASSPTGDQPQHF.

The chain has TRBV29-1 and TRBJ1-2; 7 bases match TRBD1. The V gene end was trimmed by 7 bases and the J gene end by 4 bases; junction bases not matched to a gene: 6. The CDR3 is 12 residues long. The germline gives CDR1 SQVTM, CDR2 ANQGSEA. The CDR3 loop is CSARQGGYGYTF. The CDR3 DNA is TGCAGCGCAAGACAGGGCGGCTATGGCTACACCTTC. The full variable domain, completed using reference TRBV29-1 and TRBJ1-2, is SAVISQKPSRDICQRGTSLTIQCQVDSQVTMMFWYRQQPGQSLTLIATANQGSEATYESGFVIDKFPISRPNLTFSTLTVSNMSPEDSSIYLCSARQGGYGYTFGSGTRLTVV.

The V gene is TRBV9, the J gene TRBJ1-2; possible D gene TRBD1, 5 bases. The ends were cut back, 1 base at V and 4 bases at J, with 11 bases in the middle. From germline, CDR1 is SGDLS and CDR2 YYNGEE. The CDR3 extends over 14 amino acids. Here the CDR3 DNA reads TGTGCCAGCAGCGTAACCGACAGCAGCTATGGCTACACCTTC. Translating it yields CASSVTDSSYGYTF.

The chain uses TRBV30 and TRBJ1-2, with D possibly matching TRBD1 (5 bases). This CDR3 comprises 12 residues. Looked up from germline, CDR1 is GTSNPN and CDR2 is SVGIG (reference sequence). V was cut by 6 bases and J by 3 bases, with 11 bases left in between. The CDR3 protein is CACRVADYGYTF. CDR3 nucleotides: TGTGCCTGCAGGGTTGCGGACTATGGCTACACCTTC.

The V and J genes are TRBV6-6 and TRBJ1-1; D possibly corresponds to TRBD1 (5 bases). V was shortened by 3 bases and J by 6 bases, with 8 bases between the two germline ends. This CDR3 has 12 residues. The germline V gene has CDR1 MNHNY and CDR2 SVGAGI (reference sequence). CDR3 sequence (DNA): TGTGCCAGCAGTTATCGGGGGGCTGAAGCTTTCTTT. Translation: CASSYRGAEAFF.

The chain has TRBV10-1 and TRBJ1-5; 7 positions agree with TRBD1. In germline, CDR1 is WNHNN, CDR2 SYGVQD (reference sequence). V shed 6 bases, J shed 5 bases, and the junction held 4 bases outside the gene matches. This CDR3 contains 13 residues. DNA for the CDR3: TGCGCCAGCAGCCAAGACAGGGATCAGCCCCAGCATTTT. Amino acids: CASSQDRDQPQHF.

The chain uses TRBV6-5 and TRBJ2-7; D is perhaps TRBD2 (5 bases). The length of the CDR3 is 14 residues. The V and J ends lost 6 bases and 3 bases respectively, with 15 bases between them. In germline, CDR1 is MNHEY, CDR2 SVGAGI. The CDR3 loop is CASSHPADFYEQYF. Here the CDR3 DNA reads TGTGCCAGCAGCCACCCCGCGGACTTCTACGAGCAGTACTTC.

The chain's CDR3 is CASSRGDTQYF. As DNA, the CDR3 is TGTGCCAGCAGCCGGGGAGATACGCAGTATTTT. The chain carries TRBV7-3 and TRBJ2-3; possibly TRBD2 for D (5 bases). V lost 5 bases to trimming and J lost 5 bases, with 5 bases between them. CDR1 and CDR2 from the germline V gene are SGHTA and FQGTGA. This CDR3 contains 11 residues.

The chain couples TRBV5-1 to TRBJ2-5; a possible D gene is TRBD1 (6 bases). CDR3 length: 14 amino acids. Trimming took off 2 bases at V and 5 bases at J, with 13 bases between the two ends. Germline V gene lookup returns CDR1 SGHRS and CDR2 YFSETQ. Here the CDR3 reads CASSLGRGSETQYF. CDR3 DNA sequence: TGCGCCAGCAGCTTAGGAAGGGGGTCTGAGACCCAGTACTTC.

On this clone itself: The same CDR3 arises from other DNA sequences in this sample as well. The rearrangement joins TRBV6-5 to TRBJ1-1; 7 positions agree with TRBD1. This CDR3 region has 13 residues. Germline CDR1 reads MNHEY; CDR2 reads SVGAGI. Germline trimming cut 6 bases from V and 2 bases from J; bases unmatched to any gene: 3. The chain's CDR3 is CASSRTGNTEAFF. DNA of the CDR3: TGTGCCAGCAGCCGGACAGGAAACACTGAAGCTTTCTTT.

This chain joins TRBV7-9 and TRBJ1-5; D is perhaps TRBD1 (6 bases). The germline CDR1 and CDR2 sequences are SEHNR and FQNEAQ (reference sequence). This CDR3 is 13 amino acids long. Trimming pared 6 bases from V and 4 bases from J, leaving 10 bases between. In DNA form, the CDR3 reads TGTGCCAGCAGTTCCCAGGGGAATCAGCCCCAGCATTTT. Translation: CASSSQGNQPQHF. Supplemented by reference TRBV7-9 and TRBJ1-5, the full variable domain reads DTGVSQNPRHKITKRGQNVTFRCDPISEHNRLYWYRQTLGQGPEFLTYFQNEAQLEKSRLLSDRFSAERPKGSFSTLEIQRTEQGDSAMYLCASSSQGNQPQHFGDGTRLSIL.

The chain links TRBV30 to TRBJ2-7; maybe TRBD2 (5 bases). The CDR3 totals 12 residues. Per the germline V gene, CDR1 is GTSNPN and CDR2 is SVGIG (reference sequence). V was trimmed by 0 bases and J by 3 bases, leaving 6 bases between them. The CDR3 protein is CAWSVGSYEQYF. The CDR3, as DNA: TGTGCCTGGAGTGTAGGGAGCTACGAGCAGTACTTC. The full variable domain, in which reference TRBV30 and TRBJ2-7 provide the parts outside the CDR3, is SQTIHQWPATLVQPVGSPLSLECTVEGTSNPNLYWYRQAAGRGLQLLFYSVGIGQISSEVPQNLSASRPQDRQFILSSKKLLLSDSGFYLCAWSVGSYEQYFGPGTRLTVT.

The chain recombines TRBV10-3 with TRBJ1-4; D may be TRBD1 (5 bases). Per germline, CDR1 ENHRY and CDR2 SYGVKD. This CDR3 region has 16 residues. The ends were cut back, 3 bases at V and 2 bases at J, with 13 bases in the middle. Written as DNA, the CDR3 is TGTGCCATCAGTGAAGGGGCCGTGGGGACTAATGAAAAACTGTTTTTT. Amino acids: CAISEGAVGTNEKLFF.

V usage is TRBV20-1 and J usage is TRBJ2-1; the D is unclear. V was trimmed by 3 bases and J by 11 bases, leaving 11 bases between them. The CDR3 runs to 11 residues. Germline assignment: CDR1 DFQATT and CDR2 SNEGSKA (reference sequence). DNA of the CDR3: TGCAGTGCTAGCAGTCAGGATAAGCAGTTCTTC. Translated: CSASSQDKQFF.

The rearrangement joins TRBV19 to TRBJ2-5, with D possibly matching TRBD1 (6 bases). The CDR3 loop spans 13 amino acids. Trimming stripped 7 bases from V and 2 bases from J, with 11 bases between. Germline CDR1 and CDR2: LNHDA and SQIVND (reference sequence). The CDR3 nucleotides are TGTGCCAGTATCCGGACAGATCAAGAGACCCAGTACTTC. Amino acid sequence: CASIRTDQETQYF. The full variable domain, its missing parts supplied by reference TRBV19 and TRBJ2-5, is DGGITQSPKYLFRKEGQNVTLSCEQNLNHDAMYWYRQDPGQGLRLIYYSQIVNDFQKGDIAEGYSVSREKKESFPLTVTSAQKNPTAFYLCASIRTDQETQYFGPGTRLLVL.

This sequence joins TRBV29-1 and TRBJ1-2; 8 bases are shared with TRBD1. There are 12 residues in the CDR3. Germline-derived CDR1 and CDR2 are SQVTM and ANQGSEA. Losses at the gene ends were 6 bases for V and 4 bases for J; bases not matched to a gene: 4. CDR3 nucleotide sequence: TGCAGCGTCGACAGGGGTTCCTATGGCTACACCTTC. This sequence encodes CSVDRGSYGYTF.

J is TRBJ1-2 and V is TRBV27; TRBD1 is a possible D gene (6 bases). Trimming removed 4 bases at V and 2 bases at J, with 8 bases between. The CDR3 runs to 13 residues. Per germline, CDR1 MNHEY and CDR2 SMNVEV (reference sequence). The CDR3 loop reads CASSSRGNYGYTF. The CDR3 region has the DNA TGTGCCAGCAGTTCCAGGGGAAACTATGGCTACACCTTC.

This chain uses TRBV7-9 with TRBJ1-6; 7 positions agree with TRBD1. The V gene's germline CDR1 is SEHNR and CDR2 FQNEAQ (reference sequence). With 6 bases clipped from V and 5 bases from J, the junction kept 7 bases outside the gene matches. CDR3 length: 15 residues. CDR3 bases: TGTGCCAGCAGTGCCGGACAGGTTAATAATTCACCCCTCCACTTT. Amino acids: CASSAGQVNNSPLHF.

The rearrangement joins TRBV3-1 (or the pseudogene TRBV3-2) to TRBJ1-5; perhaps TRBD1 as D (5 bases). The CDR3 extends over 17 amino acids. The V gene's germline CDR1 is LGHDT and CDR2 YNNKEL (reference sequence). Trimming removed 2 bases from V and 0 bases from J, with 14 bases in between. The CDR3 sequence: CASSQRPVGHSNQPQHF. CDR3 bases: TGTGCCAGCAGCCAACGTCCTGTAGGACATAGCAATCAGCCCCAGCATTTT.

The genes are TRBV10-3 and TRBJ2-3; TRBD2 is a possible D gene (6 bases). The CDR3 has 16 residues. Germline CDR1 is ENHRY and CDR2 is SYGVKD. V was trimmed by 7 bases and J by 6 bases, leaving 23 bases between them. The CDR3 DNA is TGTGCCATCAACTCGGGGGACCACCCCCCGGGGGATACGCAGTATTTT. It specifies CAINSGDHPPGDTQYF.

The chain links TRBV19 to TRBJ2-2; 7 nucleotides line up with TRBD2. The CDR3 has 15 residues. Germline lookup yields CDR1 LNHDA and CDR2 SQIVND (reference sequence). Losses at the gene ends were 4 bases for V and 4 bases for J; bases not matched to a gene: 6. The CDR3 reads CASSTRGVGTGELFF. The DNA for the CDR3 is TGTGCCAGTAGTACTCGGGGGGTGGGCACCGGGGAGCTGTTTTTT.

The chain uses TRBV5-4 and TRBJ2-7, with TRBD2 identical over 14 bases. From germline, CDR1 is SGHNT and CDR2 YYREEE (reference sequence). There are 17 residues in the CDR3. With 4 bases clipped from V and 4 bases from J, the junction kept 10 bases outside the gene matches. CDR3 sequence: CASSRGTSGGGRYEQYF. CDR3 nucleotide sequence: TGTGCCAGCAGCCGAGGGACTAGCGGGGGCGGGCGATACGAGCAGTACTTC.

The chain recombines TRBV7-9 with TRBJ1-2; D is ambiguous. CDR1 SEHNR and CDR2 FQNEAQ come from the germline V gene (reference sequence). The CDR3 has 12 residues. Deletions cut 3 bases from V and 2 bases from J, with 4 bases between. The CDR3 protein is CASSLGNYGYTF. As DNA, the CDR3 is TGTGCCAGCAGCTTGGGCAACTATGGCTACACCTTC.

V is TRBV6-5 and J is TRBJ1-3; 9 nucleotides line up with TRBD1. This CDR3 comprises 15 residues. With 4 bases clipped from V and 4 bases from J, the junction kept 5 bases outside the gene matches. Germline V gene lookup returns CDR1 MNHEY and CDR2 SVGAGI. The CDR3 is CASSSQGAQGNTIYF. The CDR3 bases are TGTGCCAGCAGTTCACAGGGGGCGCAGGGAAACACCATATATTTT.

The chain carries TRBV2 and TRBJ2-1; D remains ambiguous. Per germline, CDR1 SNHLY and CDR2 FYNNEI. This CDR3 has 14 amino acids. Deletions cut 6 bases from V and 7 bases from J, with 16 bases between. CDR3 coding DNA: TGTGCCAGCAGCCAAATACAGATGCTTAATGAGCAGTTCTTC. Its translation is CASSQIQMLNEQFF. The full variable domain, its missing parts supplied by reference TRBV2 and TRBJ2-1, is EPEVTQTPSHQVTQMGQEVILRCVPISNHLYFYWYRQILGQKVEFLVSFYNNEISEKSEIFDDQFSVERPDGSNFTLKIRSTKLEDSAMYFCASSQIQMLNEQFFGPGTRLTVL.

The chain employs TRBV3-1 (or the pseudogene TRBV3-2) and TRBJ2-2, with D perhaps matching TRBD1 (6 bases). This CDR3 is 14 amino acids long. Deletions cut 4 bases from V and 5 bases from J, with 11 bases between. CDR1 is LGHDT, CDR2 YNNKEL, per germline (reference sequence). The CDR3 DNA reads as TGTGCCAGCAGCCTCGTCACAGGGACCGGGGAGCTGTTTTTT. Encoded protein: CASSLVTGTGELFF.

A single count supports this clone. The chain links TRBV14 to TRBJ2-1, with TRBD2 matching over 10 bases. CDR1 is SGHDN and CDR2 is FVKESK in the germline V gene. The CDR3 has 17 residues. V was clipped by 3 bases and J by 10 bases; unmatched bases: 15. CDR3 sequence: CASSQMPGLAIGSEQFF. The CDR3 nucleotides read TGTGCCAGCAGCCAGATGCCGGGACTAGCGATCGGGTCCGAGCAGTTCTTC.

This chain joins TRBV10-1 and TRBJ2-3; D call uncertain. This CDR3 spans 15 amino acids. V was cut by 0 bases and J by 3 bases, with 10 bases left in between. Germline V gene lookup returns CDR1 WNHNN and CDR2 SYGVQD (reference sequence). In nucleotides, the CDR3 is TGCGCCAGCAGTGAGTCGTATGCAGGAACAGATACGCAGTATTTT. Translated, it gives CASSESYAGTDTQYF.